This TCR beta chain is from a study of cytomegalovirus exposure and HLA in healthy donors. Points from the study as a whole: Further analysis, carried out later, found HLA-associated TCR beta chains more clonally expanded than equally common other chains. The sole available immune exposure information was CMV serostatus.

About this clone: Its antigen remains unknown.

Trimming removed 5 bases at V and 0 bases at J, with 10 bases between. The germline gives CDR1 SGHRS, CDR2 YFSETQ. The CDR3 extends over 14 amino acids. PCR amplification relied on 60 Vbeta primers (plus 13 Jbeta primers). The authors' processing: Approximately 72 million unique TCR beta chains, roughly 11 million of them shared, were counted by a later analysis. The data were produced by immunoSEQ multiplex PCR, yet TCRdb's version contains in-frame clones alone and is incomplete. For V, J and clone size, that table is used; D and trimming come from the DNA. This sample's table has approximately 120,000 clones.

This chain uses TRBV5-1 with TRBJ2-3, with D possibly TRBD1 on 6 matching bases. The source of this sequence is a man aged 18 to 29 in good health and CMV-seronegative. Source material: PBMCs. CDR3: CASRRDTSTDTQYF. Here the CDR3 DNA reads TGCGCCAGCAGAAGGGACACTAGCACAGATACGCAGTATTTT.